Listed here are 29 T cell receptor beta chains from one sample, sequenced in a study of T cells after yellow fever vaccination. Using its own MiXCR run on the 5' RACE reads, TCRdb lists one record per CDR3 protein. Counted here are more than 300,000 distinct CDR3 sequences, over 8.5% occurring once; the ten biggest clones make up approximately 3.3%. The source material was CD4+ T cells sorted from PBMCs, sampled 45 days after the yellow fever booster vaccination. These receptors originate from a young man who received the YFV17D yellow fever vaccine.

The chain links TRBV9 to TRBJ2-3; D not certain. Germline-derived CDR1 and CDR2 are SGDLS and YYNGEE. V was shortened by 6 bases and J by 1 base, with 12 bases between the two germline ends. The CDR3 has 14 residues. CDR3 sequence reads: CASNREPGTDTQYF. CDR3 DNA: TGTGCCAGCAACCGAGAACCGGGCACAGATACGCAGTATTTT. Looking up the rest from reference TRBV9 and TRBJ2-3 gives the full variable domain: DSGVTQTPKHLITATGQRVTLRCSPRSGDLSVYWYQQSLDQGLQFLIQYYNGEERAKGNILERFSAQQFPDLHSELNLSSLELGDSALYFCASNREPGTDTQYFGPGTRLTVL.

The V call is TRBV6-2 or TRBV6-3, the J call TRBJ2-7; TRBD2 aligns across 15 bases. The V gene end was trimmed by 7 bases and the J gene end by 9 bases; junction bases not matched to a gene: 7. CDR3 length equals 14 residues. Germline values: CDR1 MNHEY, CDR2 SVGEGT. For the CDR3, the DNA is TGTGCCAGCATTAGGACTAGCGGGGGGGCCAGGCAGTACTTC. Protein: CASIRTSGGARQYF.

The chain is built from TRBV6-5 and TRBJ2-5, with D unclear. Trimming stripped 6 bases from V and 5 bases from J, with 13 bases between. The CDR3 loop spans 13 amino acids. In germline, CDR1 is MNHEY, CDR2 SVGAGI. The CDR3 loop is CASSRQDMETQYF. DNA of the CDR3: TGTGCCAGCAGCAGACAAGACATGGAGACCCAGTACTTC.

Only a few counts were recorded for this clonotype. CDR3 residues: CATSGNPSSYNSPLHF. The CDR3 region has the DNA TGTGCCACCAGTGGCAATCCGAGCTCCTATAATTCACCCCTCCACTTT. This rearrangement joins TRBV24-1 to TRBJ1-6; D is unresolved. The CDR3 runs to 16 residues. V was pared by 5 bases and J by 0 bases, with 10 bases between. In germline, CDR1 is KGHDR, CDR2 SFDVKD.

This chain connects TRBV18 to TRBJ2-1; D gene unclear. This CDR3 spans 13 amino acids. The germline V and J ends were trimmed by 6 bases and 6 bases, with 12 bases remaining between them. The V gene's germline CDR1 is KGHSH and CDR2 LQKENI. The CDR3 here is CASSGPSSNEQFF. The CDR3 DNA is TGTGCCAGCTCCGGACCGTCTAGCAATGAGCAGTTCTTC. The entire variable domain, with the rest obtained from reference TRBV18 and TRBJ2-1, is as follows: NAGVMQNPRHLVRRRGQEARLRCSPMKGHSHVYWYRQLPEEGLKFMVYLQKENIIDESGMPKERFSAEFPKEGPSILRIQQVVRGDSAAYFCASSGPSSNEQFFGPGTRLTVL.

This clonotype was counted a few times. V is TRBV5-1 and J is TRBJ2-7; 7 bases match TRBD1. Germline V gene lookup returns CDR1 SGHRS and CDR2 YFSETQ. The trim removed 4 bases at V and 10 bases at J, leaving 5 bases unmatched. CDR3 length equals 11 residues. The CDR3 region is CASSRDRDQYV. CDR3 coding DNA: TGCGCCAGCAGCAGGGACAGAGATCAGTACGTC.

The chain has TRBV5-1 and TRBJ2-7; perhaps TRBD2 as D (6 bases). Germline V CDR1 and CDR2: SGHRS, YFSETQ. This CDR3 has 15 residues. Trimming cost V 5 bases and J 0 bases, with 15 bases left between them. The CDR3 reads CASSRNAGPSYEQYF. CDR3 nucleotide sequence: TGCGCCAGCAGTCGAAATGCGGGACCCTCCTACGAGCAGTACTTC.

The rearrangement links TRBV6-6 to TRBJ2-1; D gene ambiguous. V gave up 6 bases and J gave up 0 bases, with 12 bases separating them. Germline-derived CDR1 and CDR2 are MNHNY and SVGAGI (reference sequence). The CDR3 spans 15 residues. CDR3 sequence: CASRSTMSSYNEQFF. Here the CDR3 DNA reads TGTGCCAGCAGGTCAACTATGAGCTCCTACAATGAGCAGTTCTTC.

The chain links TRBV6-5 to TRBJ1-2; 7 nucleotides align to TRBD1. This CDR3 is 15 amino acids long. Germline lookup yields CDR1 MNHEY and CDR2 SVGAGI. J was trimmed by 1 base and V by 5 bases; bases with no gene match: 7. In DNA, the CDR3 is TGTGCCAGCAGTCAGACAGGGTGGGATAACTATGGCTACACCTTC. Protein: CASSQTGWDNYGYTF.

This sequence joins TRBV5-1 and TRBJ2-5, with TRBD2 matching 8 bases. V lost 2 bases, J lost 3 bases, and 3 bases stayed unmatched. Germline CDR1 SGHRS, CDR2 YFSETQ. There are 14 residues in the CDR3. The CDR3 DNA is TGCGCCAGCAGCTTAACGACTAGCGAAGAGACCCAGTACTTC. Protein sequence: CASSLTTSEETQYF.

This clonotype came up a few times. The J gene is TRBJ1-6, the V gene TRBV3-1; maybe TRBD1 (5 bases). The CDR3 consists of 14 residues. Germline-derived CDR1 and CDR2 are LGHDT and YNNKEL (reference sequence). The V and J ends lost 1 base and 7 bases respectively, with 8 bases between them. The CDR3 nucleotides read TGTGCCAGCAGCCAAGGGGGCGGGAATTCACCCCTCCACTTT. It codes for CASSQGGGNSPLHF.

This clonotype showed up just a few times. The rearrangement uses TRBV7-4 and TRBJ2-1; perhaps D is TRBD1 or TRBD2 (5 bases each). Per germline, CDR1 SGHVT and CDR2 SQSDAQ. The germline V and J ends were trimmed by 2 bases and 14 bases, with 13 bases remaining between them. The CDR3 runs to 12 residues. The CDR3 spells CASSLQSLGEFF. Written as DNA, the CDR3 is TGTGCCAGCAGCTTACAATCCCTGGGGGAGTTCTTC.

DNA for the CDR3: TGCGCCAGCAGCTGGGACAGGTTGACTGAAGCTTTCTTT. Amino acid sequence: CASSWDRLTEAFF. The chain has TRBV5-1 and TRBJ1-1, with 8 bases matching TRBD1. This CDR3 comprises 13 residues. Germline assignment: CDR1 SGHRS and CDR2 YFSETQ. Unmatched junction bases numbered 3, after V lost 3 bases and J lost 5 bases.

The chain employs TRBV10-3 and TRBJ2-5; 7 positions agree with TRBD2. CDR3 length: 16 amino acids. Germline V gene lookup returns CDR1 ENHRY and CDR2 SYGVKD. J gave up 5 bases and V 0 bases, and 9 bases lay outside the gene matches. This CDR3 is CAISESASGEWETQYF. The CDR3 bases are TGTGCCATCAGTGAGTCCGCTAGCGGAGAATGGGAGACCCAGTACTTC.

This clonotype was detected ten times or more. The J gene is TRBJ2-4, the V gene TRBV12-3 or TRBV12-4; maybe TRBD2 (6 bases). The CDR3 extends over 13 amino acids. V shed 6 bases and J shed 11 bases, with 17 bases lying between them. In nucleotides, the CDR3 is TGTGCCAGCAGCCAGAACCCCGGGACTGTTCAGTACTTC. Translated: CASSQNPGTVQYF.

The DNA of the CDR3 is TGTGCCACCAGCAGAGATCAGGGGACGCATAATGAAAAACTGTTTTTT. As protein: CATSRDQGTHNEKLFF. The V call is TRBV15, the J call TRBJ1-4, with D possibly TRBD1 on 6 matching bases. Germline V gives CDR1 LNHNV, CDR2 YYDKDF (reference sequence). V lost 0 bases, J lost 4 bases, and 12 bases lay in between. The CDR3 covers 16 residues.

This clonotype showed up just a few times. J is TRBJ1-6 and V is TRBV28; D call uncertain. V lost 2 bases and J lost 6, with 8 bases in between. Germline CDR1 reads MDHEN; CDR2 reads SYDVKM. CDR3 length equals 14 residues. This chain's CDR3 is CASSLHRPNSPLHF. As DNA, the CDR3 is TGTGCCAGCAGTTTACACAGACCTAATTCACCCCTCCACTTT.

V gene TRBV29-1 combines with J gene TRBJ1-6; 8 nucleotides align to TRBD1. V shed 3 bases, J shed 8 bases, and the junction held 3 bases outside the gene matches. The germline V gene has CDR1 SQVTM and CDR2 ANQGSEA. The CDR3 totals 13 residues. CDR3 amino acids: CSVEVTGDSPLHF. CDR3 coding DNA: TGCAGCGTTGAGGTGACAGGGGATTCACCCCTCCACTTT.

This clonotype was recorded many times. The chain employs TRBV18 and TRBJ2-3, with 10 bases identical to TRBD1. J was trimmed by 4 bases and V by 0 bases; bases with no gene match: 4. This CDR3 is 16 amino acids long. The germline CDR1 and CDR2 sequences are KGHSH and LQKENI. CDR3 amino acids: CASSPPTGQGPDTQYF. DNA of the CDR3: TGTGCCAGCTCACCACCAACGGGACAGGGGCCAGATACGCAGTATTTT.

The rearrangement links TRBV2 to TRBJ1-2, with D possibly being TRBD1 (6 bases). From germline, CDR1 is SNHLY and CDR2 FYNNEI. This CDR3 comprises 12 residues. V was cut by 7 bases and J by 5 bases, with 11 bases left in between. CDR3: CASTEGGYGYTF. DNA of the CDR3: TGTGCCAGCACCGAGGGGGGTTATGGCTACACCTTC.

The chain joins TRBV9 to TRBJ2-7; 7 positions match TRBD1. The CDR3 totals 14 residues. CDR1 is SGDLS, CDR2 YYNGEE, per germline. The V and J ends lost 3 bases and 5 bases, in that order; junction bases with no gene match: 8. The CDR3 region is CASSEGAGTHEQYF. CDR3 sequence (DNA): TGTGCCAGCAGCGAGGGGGCAGGGACCCACGAGCAGTACTTC.

V is TRBV7-2 and J is TRBJ2-6; D possibly corresponds to TRBD1 (5 bases). CDR1 and CDR2 (germline): SGHTA, FQGNSA. With 5 bases removed from V and 0 bases from J, the gap between germline ends came to 14 bases. CDR3 length: 17 amino acids. The CDR3 region is CASSTRTPSSGANVLTF. DNA for the CDR3: TGTGCCAGCAGCACTCGGACACCATCCTCTGGGGCCAACGTCCTGACTTTC.

The chain carries TRBV20-1 and TRBJ2-7, with TRBD2 matching over 9 bases. V lost 6 bases to trimming and J lost 3 bases; unmatched junction nucleotides: 6. Germline CDR1 reads DFQATT; CDR2 reads SNEGSKA (reference sequence). CDR3 length: 13 residues. CDR3 sequence reads: CSASWRGGYEQYF. The CDR3 nucleotides are TGCAGTGCCTCTTGGCGGGGGGGCTACGAGCAGTACTTC.

This clonotype was detected once. V usage is TRBV6-6 and J usage is TRBJ2-3, with D tentatively TRBD2 (5 bases). Germline CDR1 MNHNY, CDR2 SVGAGI (reference sequence). Trimming cost V 9 bases and J 0 bases, with 19 bases left between them. This CDR3 is built from 16 residues. CDR3 residues: CASRTPGSGSTDTQYF. For the CDR3, the DNA is TGTGCCAGTCGAACCCCGGGGAGCGGTAGCACAGATACGCAGTATTTT.

This chain links TRBV10-3 with TRBJ2-2, with 8 bases lining up with TRBD1. The germline V gene has CDR1 ENHRY and CDR2 SYGVKD. J lost 7 bases, V lost 6 bases, and 4 bases had no gene match. This CDR3 contains 13 residues. DNA for the CDR3: TGTGCCATCAGCGGACAGGGTAACGGGGAGCTGTTTTTT. Its protein is CAISGQGNGELFF.

In its sample, this clonotype was seen many times. The chain couples TRBV29-1 to TRBJ2-3; 7 bases agree with TRBD1. CDR1 and CDR2 from the germline V gene are SQVTM and ANQGSEA. The length of the CDR3 is 11 residues. V shed 8 bases and J 5 bases; nucleotides not matched to a gene: 4. The CDR3 loop reads CSSYRGDTQYF. CDR3 coding DNA: TGCAGCTCGTACAGGGGAGATACGCAGTATTTT.

This clonotype was seen more than once but under ten times. V and J are TRBV9 and TRBJ2-5, with TRBD1 matching over 7 bases. CDR1 and CDR2 from the germline V gene are SGDLS and YYNGEE. The CDR3 runs to 15 residues. The ends lost 4 bases at V and 2 bases at J; junction bases unmatched: 8. The CDR3 loop reads CASSLRQGRQETQYF. In nucleotides, the CDR3 is TGTGCCAGCAGCCTCCGACAGGGTAGACAAGAGACCCAGTACTTC.

This clonotype was detected only a few times. The CDR3 region is CSEKRRSGANVLTF. In DNA form, the CDR3 reads TGCAGCGAGAAGAGAAGGTCTGGGGCCAACGTCCTGACTTTC. This chain connects TRBV29-1 to TRBJ2-6; D is unclear. V shed 7 bases and J shed 1 base, with 11 bases lying between them. This CDR3 is 14 amino acids long. Per the germline V gene, CDR1 is SQVTM and CDR2 is ANQGSEA.

The chain carries TRBV6-5 and TRBJ2-3; 7 positions agree with TRBD2. Trimming at V came to 2 bases and at J to 1 base, leaving 3 bases not matched to a gene. The CDR3 totals 15 residues. Germline V gives CDR1 MNHEY, CDR2 SVGAGI. The CDR3 is CASSYSGVRTDTQYF. CDR3 in DNA: TGTGCCAGCAGTTACAGCGGGGTACGCACAGATACGCAGTATTTT.